The clone carrying this T cell receptor beta chain was recorded a few times. What it recognizes is unknown. The data derive from a study of beta chain features in type 1 diabetes. About the study: The number of sorted cells examined across all samples was fewer than 110,000,000.

The V segment lost 3 bases and the J segment 6 bases; nucleotides outside the gene matches: 3. There are 13 residues in the CDR3. CDR1 SNHLY and CDR2 FYNNEI come from the germline V gene. Blood was collected once per donor into heparin, averaging about 0.12 L. Isolated RNA was reverse transcribed in full, so expressed TCRB transcripts were sequenced. Some clones are missing from TCRdb's copy, which holds only in-frame ones; the method was immunoSEQ multiplex PCR. Of around 150,000 clones in the sample, about a tenth were seen once. Study-wide results and limits: Among patients, naive, central memory and Treg TCRB repertoires appeared more similar than among healthy donors. Within each of all four CD4+ subsets, Type 1 diabetes patients had TCRB CDR3s that were moderately but significantly shorter.

What was sequenced was central memory CD4+ T cells from blood. This TCR was sampled from a man aged 30 to 45 with type 1 diabetes. J is TRBJ1-2 and V is TRBV2, with TRBD1 identical over 8 bases. This chain's CDR3 is CASSEGQVNGYTF. The CDR3 nucleotides are TGTGCCAGCAGTGAGGGACAGGTTAATGGCTACACCTTC.